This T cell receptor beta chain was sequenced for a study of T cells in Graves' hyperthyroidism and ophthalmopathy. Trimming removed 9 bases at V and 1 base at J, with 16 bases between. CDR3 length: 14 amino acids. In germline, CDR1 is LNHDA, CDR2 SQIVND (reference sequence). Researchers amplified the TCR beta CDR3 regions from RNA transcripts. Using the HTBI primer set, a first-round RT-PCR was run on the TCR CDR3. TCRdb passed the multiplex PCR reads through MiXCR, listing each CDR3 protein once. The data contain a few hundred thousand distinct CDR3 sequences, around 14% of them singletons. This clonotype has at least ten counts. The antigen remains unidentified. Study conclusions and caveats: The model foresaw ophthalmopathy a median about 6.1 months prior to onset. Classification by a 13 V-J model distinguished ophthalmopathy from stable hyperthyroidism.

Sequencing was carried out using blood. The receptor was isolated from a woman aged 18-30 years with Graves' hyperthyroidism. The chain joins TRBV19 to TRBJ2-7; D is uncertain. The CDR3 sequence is CARGPTVVSYEQYV. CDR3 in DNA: TGTGCCAGAGGACCAACGGTGGTATCCTACGAGCAGTACGTC.